This T cell receptor (beta chain) was identified during a study of vaccination effects on CD4 cells after COVID-19. Overall study: The cohort was immunized with two doses of either the BNT162b2 or mRNA-1273 vaccine.

General study findings and limits: Infection-derived and vaccine-derived clones contracted markedly late after vaccination. Most post-vaccine spike-reactive clones in convalescents were new, not infection-derived.

Pools of viral peptides were used by the ViraFEST assay to expand antigen-specific CD4+ T cells ahead of sequencing. At the end of roughly ten days of culture, CD4+ T cells were isolated. The person's infection with SARS-CoV-2, confirmed by PCR, took place between March and December 2020. Using immunoSEQ multiplex PCR, the repertoire was profiled, and TCRdb retains in-frame clones only, with some absent. The repertoire consists of roughly 35,000 clones, with about 78% occurring once and the leading ten covering 15% to 20%. This clone was picked up one time. Its target is not known. Germline-derived CDR1 and CDR2 are SNHLY and FYNNEI. The CDR3 has 13 residues. Trimming took off 2 bases at V and 3 bases at J, with 7 bases between the two ends.

The chain couples TRBV2 to TRBJ2-5, with TRBD2 as a possible D gene (6 bases). The receptor comes from a human donor who had a prior SARS-CoV-2 infection. The sample was CD4+ T cells from PBMCs cultured with HCoV-NL63 spike peptides, taken before COVID-19 vaccination. This CDR3 is CASSETGEETQYF. The CDR3 DNA follows: TGTGCCAGCAGTGAAACGGGGGAAGAGACCCAGTACTTC.